This T cell receptor beta chain was identified during a study of breast tumors, draining lymph nodes, adjacent tissues. General study results and limits: Compared with lymph nodes, tumors were less diverse; compared with nontumor tissue, more. Data only fit, rather than demonstrated, lymph node origin of most tumor T cells.

The germline V gene encodes CDR1 SGHNT and CDR2 YYREEE (reference sequence). Trimming took 0 bases from V and 4 from J, leaving 17 bases between them. This CDR3 contains 17 residues. TCRdb reprocessed the multiplex PCR reads via MiXCR and lists one record per CDR3 protein. The top ten hold approximately 1.3% of the sample, which has 90,000 to 120,000 distinct CDR3 sequences, about 20% seen once. This clonotype was seen repeatedly, ten times or more. Its antigen is currently unknown. Samples came from axillary lymph nodes draining the breast cancer. Specimen: axillary lymph node tissue. This TCR was recovered from a female donor with breast cancer. Some clones in this sample may be carry-over from other donors' samples. The chain carries TRBV5-4 and TRBJ1-3, with TRBD1 as a possible D gene (6 bases). The CDR3 here is CASSLAPQGLGGNTIYF. The CDR3 DNA sequence: TGTGCCAGCAGCTTGGCACCACAGGGTTTGGGGGGAAACACCATATATTTT.